The 20 T cell receptor beta chains listed next were all sequenced from one sample in a study of metastatic and nonmetastatic thyroid tumors. Thyroid surgery had not been preceded by any treatment in any patient. With MiXCR, TCRdb called clones anew from the PCR reads. The sample consists of 30,000 to 40,000 clones, roughly 13% of them appearing once. The sample consisted of blood. The receptors derive from a female donor with papillary thyroid cancer or a benign thyroid nodule (not recorded which). Some clones in this sample may be carry-over from other donors' samples.

This clone was counted many times. The chain employs TRBV11-2 and TRBJ2-3; D not certain. The CDR3 totals 13 residues. Germline V lookup: CDR1 SGHAT, CDR2 FQNNGV. Trimming took off 0 bases at V and 4 bases at J, with 5 bases between the two ends. The CDR3 is CASSLEGADTQYF. DNA of the CDR3: TGTGCCAGCAGCTTAGAGGGTGCAGATACGCAGTATTTT. The full variable domain, rest sourced from reference TRBV11-2 and TRBJ2-3, is EAGVAQSPRYKIIEKRQSVAFWCNPISGHATLYWYQQILGQGPKLLIQFQNNGVVDDSQLPKDRFSAERLKGVDSTLKIQPAKLEDSAVYLCASSLEGADTQYFGPGTRLTVL.

Only a few counts were recorded for this clone. The rearrangement uses TRBV6-1 and TRBJ1-1, with D tentatively TRBD1 (5 bases). The CDR3 has 15 amino acids. Trimming left V 5 bases short and J 2 bases short, with 15 bases between. Germline V gives CDR1 MNHNS, CDR2 SASEGT. This CDR3 reads CASSPPGLGNTEAFF. In DNA form, the CDR3 reads TGTGCCAGCAGTCCCCCGGGGCTGGGCAACACTGAAGCTTTCTTT.

This clone was seen ten or more times. This rearrangement joins TRBV7-8 to TRBJ2-7; 13 bases match TRBD2. The length of the CDR3 is 15 residues. After removal of 5 bases from V and 5 bases from J, the junction contained 6 bases not matched to a gene. From germline, CDR1 is SGHVS and CDR2 FQNEAQ. The CDR3 loop reads CASSVGTSGKDEQYF. The CDR3 region has the DNA TGTGCCAGCAGCGTCGGGACTAGCGGGAAGGACGAGCAGTACTTC.

The table lists this clone with a few counts. CDR3 sequence reads: CATSGEGFSQPQHF. DNA for the CDR3: TGTGCCACCAGTGGGGAGGGGTTCAGTCAGCCCCAGCATTTT. The chain employs TRBV24-1 and TRBJ1-5, with D possibly TRBD1 on 5 matching bases. The V and J ends lost 5 bases and 6 bases respectively, with 13 bases between them. CDR1 is KGHDR and CDR2 is SFDVKD in the germline V gene. The CDR3 runs 14 residues.

The table lists this clone with a count of one. Other nucleotide sequences in the sample specify the same CDR3. The chain carries TRBV12-3 or TRBV12-4 and TRBJ1-1; a possible D gene is TRBD1 (5 bases). The V gene lost 6 bases and the J gene lost 3 bases, with 14 bases spanning the gap. This CDR3 region has 14 residues. CDR3 sequence: CASRGGTGDTEAFF. The CDR3 DNA reads as TGTGCCAGCAGGGGTGGCACAGGCGACACTGAAGCTTTCTTT.

This clone was picked up many times. The chain couples TRBV28 to TRBJ1-2; a possible D gene is TRBD1 (5 bases). The CDR3 is 14 amino acids. Per the germline V gene, CDR1 is MDHEN and CDR2 is SYDVKM. Deletions cut 10 bases from V and 6 bases from J, with 21 bases between. CDR3: CATPTEGIVNGYTF. The CDR3 nucleotides are TGTGCCACCCCCACGGAGGGGATTGTCAATGGCTACACCTTC.

By sample share, this clone is medium-sized. The rearrangement uses TRBV27 and TRBJ2-7; TRBD1 aligns across 7 bases. Germline values: CDR1 MNHEY, CDR2 SMNVEV (reference sequence). The ends lost 5 bases at V and 2 bases at J; junction bases unmatched: 3. The CDR3 has 13 residues. The CDR3 DNA reads as TGTGCCAGCAGTCCCGGACAGGCCTACGAGCAGTACTTC. Translation gives CASSPGQAYEQYF.

This clone was seen at least ten times. This chain joins TRBV25-1 and TRBJ2-7; TRBD1 matches 9 bases. Per germline, CDR1 MGHDK and CDR2 SYGVNS. The CDR3 contains 13 residues. Germline trimming cut 11 bases from V and 2 bases from J; bases unmatched to any gene: 7. CDR3 in amino acids: CASSGTGPYEQYF. The CDR3 DNA reads TGTGCCTCCTCCGGGACAGGGCCCTACGAGCAGTACTTC.

This clone was observed at least ten times. The V and J genes are TRBV10-3 and TRBJ2-3; D perhaps matches TRBD2 (6 bases). V was shortened by 7 bases and J by 3 bases, with 17 bases between the two germline ends. There are 15 residues in the CDR3. Germline-derived CDR1 and CDR2 are ENHRY and SYGVKD. The CDR3, as DNA: TGTGCCATCACCGAGGGTCTAGCGACAACAGATACGCAGTATTTT. Its protein product is CAITEGLATTDTQYF.

Here the CDR3 reads CASSLVMSGGLYEQYF. The CDR3 coding sequence is TGTGCCAGCAGTCTTGTGATGTCAGGTGGCTTGTACGAGCAGTACTTC. This chain uses TRBV27 with TRBJ2-7, with D uncertain. CDR3 length equals 16 residues. Germline CDR1 reads MNHEY; CDR2 reads SMNVEV (reference sequence). V was cut by 5 bases and J by 4 bases, with 21 bases left in between.

This clone showed up many times. CDR3 nucleotide sequence: TGTGCCAGCAGCGTAGCAACATACAATGAGCAGTTCTTC. This codes for CASSVATYNEQFF. The genes are TRBV9 and TRBJ2-1; D is unclear. The CDR3 runs 13 residues. The V gene's germline CDR1 is SGDLS and CDR2 YYNGEE. The V gene lost 0 bases and the J gene lost 4 bases, with 5 bases spanning the gap.

The table lists this clone with many counts. The rearrangement uses TRBV3-1 and TRBJ1-5; the D gene is possibly TRBD1 (6 bases). With 4 bases removed from V and 4 bases from J, the gap between germline ends came to 11 bases. Germline CDR1 reads LGHDT; CDR2 reads YNNKEL (reference sequence). The CDR3 contains 14 residues. CDR3 region: CASSPTDRNQPQHF. The CDR3 DNA reads as TGTGCCAGCAGCCCCACCGACAGGAATCAGCCCCAGCATTTT.

This clone has a count of ten or more. The rearrangement uses TRBV30 and TRBJ1-6; D is undetermined. Trimming took 8 bases from V and 0 from J, leaving 14 bases between them. The CDR3 extends over 15 amino acids. From germline, CDR1 is GTSNPN and CDR2 SVGIG (reference sequence). CDR3 sequence reads: CASPRENSYNSPLHF. CDR3 bases: TGTGCCAGCCCGAGGGAAAACTCCTATAATTCACCCCTCCACTTT.

This clone was picked up many times. The genes are TRBV20-1 and TRBJ2-2; TRBD2 matches 9 bases. Germline V gene lookup returns CDR1 DFQATT and CDR2 SNEGSKA (reference sequence). With 5 bases clipped from V and 5 bases from J, the junction kept 6 bases outside the gene matches. This CDR3 contains 14 residues. The CDR3 region is CSAQYSGSTGELFF. The CDR3 DNA reads TGCAGTGCTCAATATAGCGGGAGTACCGGGGAGCTGTTTTTT.

This clone was recorded many times. The V gene is TRBV28, the J gene TRBJ1-1, with TRBD1 matching 9 bases. Germline CDR1 is MDHEN and CDR2 is SYDVKM. Trimming removed 2 bases from V and 5 bases from J; junction bases left unmatched: 15. CDR3 length: 18 residues. The CDR3: CASSLEAGQGLRKTEAFF. CDR3 nucleotide sequence: TGTGCCAGCAGTTTAGAAGCGGGACAGGGATTGAGGAAGACTGAAGCTTTCTTT.

This clone was observed a few times. With a much larger clone just one base away, this may be a read error. The same CDR3 is also encoded by other DNA sequences in this sample. The V call is TRBV11-2, the J call TRBJ1-5, with a weak D call TRBD1 (5 bases). CDR1 and CDR2 (germline): SGHAT, FQNNGV. There are 19 residues in the CDR3. V lost 8 bases and J 1 base, leaving 27 bases between the germline ends. CDR3 sequence: CASRLRGDGGGRSNQPQHF. CDR3 in DNA: TGTGCCAGCCGCCTGCGGGGGGACGGTGGAGGTAGAAGCAATCAGCCCCAGCATTTT.

This clone was counted ten times or more. This rearrangement joins TRBV28 to TRBJ1-1; D not resolved. Germline V lookup: CDR1 MDHEN, CDR2 SYDVKM. The CDR3 is 15 amino acids. The V end lost 6 bases, the J end lost 4 bases, and 18 bases lay between the germline ends. The CDR3 loop is CASRPPGLGPTEAFF. The CDR3 DNA reads TGTGCCAGCAGACCCCCTGGCCTTGGACCCACTGAAGCTTTCTTT.

This clone was detected only a few times. The chain is built from TRBV6-1 and TRBJ1-2, with a possible D match to TRBD1 (5 bases). CDR1 is MNHNS and CDR2 is SASEGT in the germline V gene. The ends were cut back, 8 bases at V and 12 bases at J, with 19 bases in the middle. This CDR3 has 12 residues. The chain's CDR3 is CASRGPIYCHTF. In DNA, the CDR3 is TGTGCCAGCCGGGGCCCCATCTATTGCCACACCTTC.

Concerning this clone: At one of its ends the junction is not consistent with the germline gene, which may arise from a read error. This rearrangement joins TRBV7-2 to TRBJ2-5; D not certain. CDR1 is SGHTA, CDR2 FQGNSA, per germline. CDR3 length: 11 amino acids. This CDR3 is CASRKSETQYF. CDR3 DNA: TGCGCCAGCAGAAAGTCGGAGACCCAGTACTTC. Full variable domain (remainder filled in from reference TRBV7-2 and TRBJ2-5): GAGVSQSPSNKVTEKGKDVELRCDPISGHTALYWYRQSLGQGLEFLIYFQGNSAPDKSGLPSDRFSAERTGGSVSTLTIQRTQQEDSAVYLCASRKSETQYFGPGTRLLVL.

This clone occurred many times. The V gene is TRBV5-1, the J gene TRBJ2-7, with a tentative D call TRBD1 (5 bases). The V end lost 4 bases, the J end lost 0 bases, and 8 bases lay between the germline ends. This CDR3 is built from 13 residues. Germline values: CDR1 SGHRS, CDR2 YFSETQ. The CDR3 DNA sequence: TGCGCCAGCAGCATGGACAACTCCTACGAGCAGTACTTC. It specifies CASSMDNSYEQYF.